Listed below are T cell receptor beta chains from one sample, sequenced in a study of shared T cell receptors in the human thymus. TCRdb's table, derived via immunoSEQ multiplex PCR, lists solely in-frame clones and lacks some. The table lists around 730,000 clones, around 85% of them singletons. The sample was also reused in another study, on human thymus T cells.

The sequencing input was thymocytes. These receptors were obtained from a girl under three years old with a congenital heart defect. Each CDR3 is given with its conserved first and last residue. A D gene is named only where the DNA matches it firmly.

j_call v_call d_call cdr3_nt cdr3_aa
TRBJ1-1 TRBV6-5 . TGTGCCAGCAGAGCCGGTTCCACTGAAGCTTTCTTT CASRAGSTEAFF
TRBJ1-2 TRBV5-6 . TGTGCCAGCAGCCCTCCCCGGGTTAACTATGGCTACACCTTC CASSPPRVNYGYTF
TRBJ1-1 TRBV14 . TGTGCCAGCAGCCAAGACCAGAGGTTGTCAGGGAGGTCTGAGCCCAAAGCTTTCTTT CASSQDQRLSGRSEPKAFF
TRBJ2-7 TRBV9 . TGTGCCAGCAGCGTAGGGCAGGTACCCTACGAGCAGTACTTC CASSVGQVPYEQYF
TRBJ1-6 TRBV9 . TGTGCCAGCACCCGACGAGACAGGAATTCACCCCTCCACTTT CASTRRDRNSPLHF
TRBJ1-6 TRBV28 . TGTGCCAGCAGTTTAGAACCCGTTTCAAGACAGCTTCAGAGCTCCTATAATTCACCCCTCCACTTT CASSLEPVSRQLQSSYNSPLHF
TRBJ1-4 TRBV2 TRBD1 TGTGCCAGCAACCCAGGGACAGGGGGTGGGGAAAAACTGTTTTTT CASNPGTGGGEKLFF
TRBJ2-5 TRBV28 TRBD1 TGTGCCAGCAGTTTTGGAGGACAGGGCCAAGAGACCCAGTACTTC CASSFGGQGQETQYF
TRBJ1-2 TRBV13 . TGTGCCAGCAGCCTACGGGGGAGGAACTATGGCTACACCTTC CASSLRGRNYGYTF
TRBJ1-1 TRBV5-5 . TGTGCCAGCAGCCCCGAGCAGCGCACATCGTATGAGAAAGCTTTCTTT CASSPEQRTSYEKAFF
TRBJ2-3 TRBV6-1 . TGTGCCAGCAGAAACAACCCGGAGGGAACAGATACGCAGTATTTT CASRNNPEGTDTQYF
TRBJ1-5 TRBV28 TRBD1 TGTGCCAGCAGTTTACAGGGGGCAGGGCCCCAGCATTTT CASSLQGAGPQHF
TRBJ1-2 TRBV28 TRBD1 TGTGCCAGCAGTCTACTACAGGGGGCCCCAGCTAACTATGGCTACACCTTC CASSLLQGAPANYGYTF
TRBJ2-1 TRBV6-5 . TGTGCCAGCAGTTACGAAGAGGGAACCTACAATGAGCAGTTCTTC CASSYEEGTYNEQFF
TRBJ1-1 TRBV2 . TGTGCCACCATAGTGGGGCTGGGAGGGGCGAACACTGAAGCTTTCTTT CATIVGLGGANTEAFF
TRBJ1-3 TRBV9 . TGTGCCAGCGGAACAGGGGGAAACACCATATATTTT CASGTGGNTIYF
TRBJ2-5 TRBV5-1 TRBD1 TGCGCCAGCAGGCACGGGACAGGCCAAGAGACCCAGTACTTC CASRHGTGQETQYF
TRBJ1-2 TRBV30 TRBD1 TGTGCCTGGAGTGTACAGGGACAGGGGTACTTGGGCTACACCTTC CAWSVQGQGYLGYTF
TRBJ1-2 TRBV9 . TGTGCCAGCAGCGCCCGACCAGGCAAGGAGGGCTATGGCTACACCTTC CASSARPGKEGYGYTF
TRBJ2-1 TRBV7-9 TRBD1 TGTGCCAGCAGCTTCCGGGACAGCGGCATCGCTCTTGAGCAGTTCTTC CASSFRDSGIALEQFF
TRBJ1-1 TRBV7-8 . TGTGCCAGCAGCTTAGAAGCTGAGGGAGGGACTGAAGCTTTCTTT CASSLEAEGGTEAFF
TRBJ1-1 TRBV7-2 . TGTGCCAGCAGCTCGCGACAGGACCTCATGAACACTGAAGCTTTCTTT CASSSRQDLMNTEAFF
TRBJ2-7 TRBV4-1 . TGCGCCAGCAGCCCCCGGACAGTCACCTACGAGCAGTACTTC CASSPRTVTYEQYF
TRBJ2-7 TRBV6-1 . TGTGCCAGCAGACCTGGACAGACCTACGAGCAGTACTTC CASRPGQTYEQYF
TRBJ1-1 TRBV4-3 . TGCGCCAGCAGCCACGGCCCCGCGGTGGACACTGAAGCTTTCTTT CASSHGPAVDTEAFF